This T cell receptor (beta chain) appears in the sequencing data of a study of identical twins. This clonotype was seen repeatedly, ten times or more. The germline V gene encodes CDR1 LGHNA and CDR2 YNFKEQ. Trimming removed 5 bases at V and 2 bases at J, with 10 bases between. The CDR3 runs 13 residues. Template switching, a step in the protocol, added a universal primer site, and cDNA carried unique molecular identifiers. TCRdb itself ran the 5' RACE reads through MiXCR, one entry per CDR3 protein. The sample lists 1,800,000 or so distinct CDR3 sequences, around 29% occurring once. The receptor's source is a newborn girl in good health. Specimen: cord blood. The chain employs TRBV4-2 and TRBJ2-7; unclear D gene. The chain's CDR3 is CASSSRAAYEQYF. The CDR3, as DNA: TGTGCCAGCAGCTCTCGGGCCGCCTACGAGCAGTACTTC.